What follows are 20 T cell receptor beta chains derived from one specimen sequenced in a study of blood T cell repertoires in COVID-19. TCRdb's copy holds only in-frame clones and misses some; the assay was immunoSEQ multiplex PCR. The sample lists 360,000 or so clones, roughly 87% seen once, with 3.9% in the top ten. The sequenced material came from peripheral blood. The receptors were gathered from an older woman with COVID-19, enrolled during active disease.

The chain links TRBV7-9 to TRBJ1-2, with 8 nucleotides matching TRBD1. The J segment lost 3 bases and the V segment lost 1 base, leaving 7 bases of the junction unmatched. Germline V gives CDR1 SEHNR, CDR2 FQNEAQ (reference sequence). This CDR3 has 16 amino acids. CDR3 protein: CASSLGTGGDDYGYTF. The DNA for the CDR3 is TGTGCCAGCAGCTTAGGTACAGGGGGAGACGACTATGGCTACACCTTC. Full variable domain (missing parts from reference TRBV7-9 and TRBJ1-2): DTGVSQNPRHKITKRGQNVTFRCDPISEHNRLYWYRQTLGQGPEFLTYFQNEAQLEKSRLLSDRFSAERPKGSFSTLEIQRTEQGDSAMYLCASSLGTGGDDYGYTFGSGTRLTVV.

The J gene is TRBJ1-4, the V gene TRBV7-9; no clear D. Germline CDR1 is SEHNR and CDR2 is FQNEAQ (reference sequence). The CDR3 covers 17 residues. The V gene lost 1 base and the J gene lost 3 bases, with 15 bases spanning the gap. This CDR3 is CASSLVMGVSSNEKLFF. In nucleotides, the CDR3 is TGTGCCAGCAGCTTAGTCATGGGAGTCAGTTCTAATGAAAAACTGTTTTTT.

This clone was seen only once. V usage is TRBV4-1 and J usage is TRBJ2-4; TRBD2 matches 9 bases. CDR3 length equals 16 residues. Germline loops: CDR1 MGHRA, CDR2 YSYEKL. The ends lost 0 bases at V and 6 bases at J; junction bases unmatched: 6. The CDR3 reads CASSQDYAGGPNIQYF. DNA of the CDR3: TGCGCCAGCAGCCAAGATTACGCGGGGGGGCCAAACATTCAGTACTTC.

This rearrangement joins TRBV3-1 (or the pseudogene TRBV3-2) to TRBJ2-3; weak D call: TRBD1 (6 bases). V was cut by 4 bases and J by 4 bases, with 12 bases left in between. The CDR3 sequence is 14 residues long. The germline V gene has CDR1 LGHDT and CDR2 YNNKEL (reference sequence). Here the CDR3 reads CASSLTTGSDTQYF. CDR3 nucleotides: TGTGCCAGCAGCCTTACGACAGGTTCAGATACGCAGTATTTT.

This chain links TRBV11-1 with TRBJ2-7; 8 bases line up with TRBD1. This CDR3 has 13 amino acids. Germline CDR1 SGHAT, CDR2 FQDESV (reference sequence). Unmatched junction bases numbered 2, after V lost 1 base and J lost 6 bases. CDR3 bases: TGTGCCAGCAGCTTAGGGGACAGGTCCGAGCAGTACTTC. It encodes CASSLGDRSEQYF.

The chain employs TRBV6-5 and TRBJ2-7; TRBD1 is a possible D gene (6 bases). Germline CDR1 and CDR2: MNHEY and SVGAGI. This CDR3 comprises 14 residues. The V and J ends lost 4 bases and 3 bases respectively, with 13 bases between them. The CDR3 coding sequence is TGTGCCAGCAGTTCCCGGCCAGGGGTCTACGAGCAGTACTTC. Translation gives CASSSRPGVYEQYF.

The V gene is TRBV9, the J gene TRBJ2-5; 7 bases align to TRBD2. CDR1 is SGDLS, CDR2 YYNGEE, per germline. This CDR3 comprises 17 residues. V was clipped by 0 bases and J by 1 base; unmatched bases: 9. CDR3 sequence reads: CASSVGMVAGIQETQYF. CDR3 bases: TGTGCCAGCAGCGTAGGTATGGTAGCGGGTATCCAAGAGACCCAGTACTTC.

The gene calls are TRBV5-4 and TRBJ2-2; possible D gene TRBD1, 5 bases. The CDR3 runs 15 residues. V was shortened by 4 bases and J by 5 bases, with 15 bases between the two germline ends. The germline V gene has CDR1 SGHNT and CDR2 YYREEE (reference sequence). In DNA form, the CDR3 reads TGTGCCAGCAGCACGGACGGGTCAGGGACCGGGGAGCTGTTTTTT. Translation: CASSTDGSGTGELFF.

The CDR3 DNA follows: TGTGCCAGCAGAGACGGGACAGGGGTCGATCAGCCCCAGCATTTT. Translating gives CASRDGTGVDQPQHF. The chain combines TRBV28 with TRBJ1-5; 10 bases fit TRBD1. Per germline, CDR1 MDHEN and CDR2 SYDVKM. V lost 6 bases and J lost 5; bases outside the gene matches: 7. This CDR3 is 15 amino acids long.

The chain is built from TRBV28 and TRBJ1-1, with TRBD1 matching over 7 bases. Trimming took 6 bases from V and 5 from J; bases not matched to a gene: 12. Germline V gene lookup returns CDR1 MDHEN and CDR2 SYDVKM. The CDR3 consists of 15 residues. The CDR3 loop is CASSLQGVGGTEAFF. As DNA, the CDR3 is TGTGCCAGCAGCCTTCAGGGGGTCGGTGGGACTGAAGCTTTCTTT.

The V call is TRBV6-5, the J call TRBJ2-6; no clear D. The V end lost 4 bases, the J end lost 0 bases, and 7 bases lay between the germline ends. The CDR3 totals 15 residues. Germline loops: CDR1 MNHEY, CDR2 SVGAGI. The DNA of the CDR3 is TGTGCCAGCAGTTCACCAGGCTCTGGGGCCAACGTCCTGACTTTC. Translation gives CASSSPGSGANVLTF.

V gene TRBV2 combines with J gene TRBJ1-2; D unresolved. V was pared by 8 bases and J by 7 bases, with 11 bases between. The germline gives CDR1 SNHLY, CDR2 FYNNEI. This CDR3 has 11 amino acids. Here the CDR3 reads CASEVAGGYTF. CDR3 DNA sequence: TGTGCCAGCGAAGTAGCGGGTGGCTACACCTTC.

The V call is TRBV7-2, the J call TRBJ2-3; TRBD2 matches at 10 bases. V gave up 0 bases and J gave up 4 bases; unmatched junction bases: 4. The CDR3 consists of 16 residues. CDR1 is SGHTA and CDR2 is FQGNSA in the germline V gene. This chain's CDR3 is CASSLALSGGADTQYF. The DNA of the CDR3 is TGTGCCAGCAGCTTAGCCCTAAGCGGGGGGGCAGATACGCAGTATTTT.

The genes are TRBV12-5 and TRBJ2-3; D unresolved. Trimming shortened V by 5 bases and J by 6 bases, and 6 bases separated the two germline ends. Germline CDR1 reads LGHNT; CDR2 reads FRNRAP. CDR3 length equals 11 residues. CDR3 DNA sequence: TGTGCTAGTGGTCCGGAGGATACGCAGTATTTT. Translation gives CASGPEDTQYF.

The genes are TRBV15 and TRBJ1-2, with TRBD1 as a possible D gene (6 bases). This CDR3 region has 14 residues. V lost 4 bases and J 1 base, leaving 10 bases between the germline ends. Germline CDR1 is LNHNV and CDR2 is YYDKDF (reference sequence). This CDR3 reads CATSKDSRNYGYTF. CDR3 nucleotide sequence: TGTGCCACCAGCAAGGACAGTCGTAACTATGGCTACACCTTC. The full variable domain, its missing parts supplied by reference TRBV15 and TRBJ1-2, is DAMVIQNPRYQVTQFGKPVTLSCSQTLNHNVMYWYQQKSSQAPKLLFHYYDKDFNNEADTPDNFQSRRPNTSFCFLDIRSPGLGDTAMYLCATSKDSRNYGYTFGSGTRLTVV.

The chain links TRBV18 to TRBJ1-2; 8 nucleotides match TRBD1. Germline V gene data show CDR1 as KGHSH and CDR2 as LQKENI. The ends lost 3 bases at V and 12 bases at J; junction bases unmatched: 9. The CDR3 spans 13 residues. The CDR3 sequence is CASSPGQGKFHTF. CDR3 coding DNA: TGTGCCAGCTCACCCGGACAGGGAAAATTCCACACCTTC.

The CDR3 coding sequence is TGCAGCGCGACTAGCCGCGACACCGGGGAGCTGTTTTTT. Residues: CSATSRDTGELFF. This chain links TRBV29-1 with TRBJ2-2; the match to TRBD2 covers 7 bases. Germline V gives CDR1 SQVTM, CDR2 ANQGSEA. J lost 3 bases, V lost 7 bases, and 5 bases had no gene match. The length of the CDR3 is 13 residues.

The gene calls are TRBV15 and TRBJ1-2, with a tentative D call TRBD1 (6 bases). Per germline, CDR1 LNHNV and CDR2 YYDKDF (reference sequence). The CDR3 sequence is 16 residues long. The V gene lost 5 bases and the J gene lost 9 bases, with 25 bases spanning the gap. The CDR3 protein is CATSVLPPQGSRSYTF. CDR3 sequence (DNA): TGTGCCACCAGCGTCTTACCGCCACAGGGTTCTAGGAGCTACACCTTC.

V and J are TRBV3-1 (or the pseudogene TRBV3-2) and TRBJ2-5; the D is unclear. Germline-derived CDR1 and CDR2 are LGHDT and YNNKEL (reference sequence). The CDR3 is 12 residues long. The V gene lost 1 base and the J gene lost 9 bases, with 9 bases spanning the gap. Here the CDR3 DNA reads TGTGCCAGCAGCCAAGGGGTAGGAGCCCAGTACTTC. Its protein is CASSQGVGAQYF.

The chain recombines TRBV11-3 with TRBJ1-1, with D maybe TRBD1 (6 bases). The germline CDR1 and CDR2 sequences are SGHNT and YENEEA. The CDR3 totals 14 residues. V was trimmed by 5 bases and J by 6 bases, leaving 16 bases between them. The CDR3 loop is CASSTGTNRAEAFF. Written as DNA, the CDR3 is TGTGCCAGCAGCACAGGGACAAATCGCGCTGAAGCTTTCTTT.